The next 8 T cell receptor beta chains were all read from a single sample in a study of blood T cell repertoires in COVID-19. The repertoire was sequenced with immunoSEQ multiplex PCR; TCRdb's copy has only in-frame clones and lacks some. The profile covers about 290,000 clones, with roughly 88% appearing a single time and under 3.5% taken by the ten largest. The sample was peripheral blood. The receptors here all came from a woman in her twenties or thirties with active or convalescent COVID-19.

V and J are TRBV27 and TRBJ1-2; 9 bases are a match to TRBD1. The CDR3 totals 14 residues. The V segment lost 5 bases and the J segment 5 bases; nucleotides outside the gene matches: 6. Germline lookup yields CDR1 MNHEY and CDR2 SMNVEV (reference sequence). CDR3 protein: CASSTGGDWYGYTF. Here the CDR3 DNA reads TGTGCCAGCAGTACAGGGGGCGATTGGTATGGCTACACCTTC.

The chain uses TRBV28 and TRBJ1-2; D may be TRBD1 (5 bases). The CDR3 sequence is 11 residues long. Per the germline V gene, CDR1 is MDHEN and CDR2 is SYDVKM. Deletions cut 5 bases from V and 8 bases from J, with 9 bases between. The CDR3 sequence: CASSGAAGYTF. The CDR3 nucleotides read TGTGCCAGCAGTGGGGCAGCGGGCTACACCTTC.

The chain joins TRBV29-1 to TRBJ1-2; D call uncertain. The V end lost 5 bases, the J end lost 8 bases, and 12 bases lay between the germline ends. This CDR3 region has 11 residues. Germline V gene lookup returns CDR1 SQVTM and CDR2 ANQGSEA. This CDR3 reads CSVSDMVGYTF. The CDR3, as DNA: TGCAGCGTTTCCGACATGGTAGGCTACACCTTC.

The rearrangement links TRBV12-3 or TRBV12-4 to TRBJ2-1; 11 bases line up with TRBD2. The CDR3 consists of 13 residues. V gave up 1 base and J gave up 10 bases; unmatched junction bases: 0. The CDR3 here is CASSLVAGGEQFF. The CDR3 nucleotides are TGTGCCAGCAGTTTAGTAGCGGGGGGGGAGCAGTTCTTC.

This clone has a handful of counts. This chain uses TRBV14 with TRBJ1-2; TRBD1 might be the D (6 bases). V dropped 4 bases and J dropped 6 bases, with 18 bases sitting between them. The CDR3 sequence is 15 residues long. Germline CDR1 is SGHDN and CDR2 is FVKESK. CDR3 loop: CASSPHLGTMNGYTF. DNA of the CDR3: TGTGCCAGCAGCCCCCATCTAGGGACAATGAATGGCTACACCTTC.

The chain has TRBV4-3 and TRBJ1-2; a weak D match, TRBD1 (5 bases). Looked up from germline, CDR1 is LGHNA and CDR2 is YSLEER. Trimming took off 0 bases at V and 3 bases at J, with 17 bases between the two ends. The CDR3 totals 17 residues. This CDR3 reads CASSQDHLGGIDYGYTF. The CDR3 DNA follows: TGCGCCAGCAGCCAAGACCATCTGGGGGGGATTGACTATGGCTACACCTTC.

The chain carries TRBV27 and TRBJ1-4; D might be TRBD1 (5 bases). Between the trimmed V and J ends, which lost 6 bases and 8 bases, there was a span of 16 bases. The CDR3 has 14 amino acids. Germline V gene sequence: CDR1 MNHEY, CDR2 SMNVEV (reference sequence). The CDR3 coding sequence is TGTGCCAGCAGCGGATATACAAAGGGGGAAAAACTGTTTTTT. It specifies CASSGYTKGEKLFF. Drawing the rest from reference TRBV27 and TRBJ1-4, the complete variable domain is EAQVTQNPRYLITVTGKKLTVTCSQNMNHEYMSWYRQDPGLGLRQIYYSMNVEVTDKGDVPEGYKVSRKEKRNFPLILESPSPNQTSLYFCASSGYTKGEKLFFGSGTQLSVL.

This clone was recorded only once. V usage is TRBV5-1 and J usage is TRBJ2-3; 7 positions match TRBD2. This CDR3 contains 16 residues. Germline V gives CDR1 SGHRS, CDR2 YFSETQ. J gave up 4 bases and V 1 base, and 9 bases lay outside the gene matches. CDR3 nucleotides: TGCGCCAGCAGCTTGATCGGGACTACAGTCGCAGATACGCAGTATTTT. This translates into CASSLIGTTVADTQYF.